A single sample is the source of the 5 T cell receptor beta chains below, sequenced in a study of regulatory T cells in long-lasting Graves disease. Time point reported: newly diagnosed GD, antithyroid drugs for less than 3 months. The TCR library used RNA extracted from PBMCs. In building TCR beta libraries, iRepertoire HTBI primers were used together with Arm-PCR of CDR3 regions. TCRdb itself ran the multiplex PCR reads through MiXCR, one entry per CDR3 protein. The table has 300,000 to 450,000 distinct CDR3 sequences, roughly 16% seen once. The specimen comprised peripheral blood mononuclear cells (PBMCs), sampled at new diagnosis, from a patient treated with antithyroid drugs. These TCRs come from a female donor with Graves disease.

This clonotype has a count of ten or more. The gene calls are TRBV7-3 and TRBJ2-3, with TRBD2 identical over 9 bases. J gave up 2 bases and V 5 bases, and 5 bases lay outside the gene matches. This CDR3 comprises 15 residues. Germline V CDR1 and CDR2: SGHTA, FQGTGA. The chain's CDR3 is CASSNSGGSTDTQYF. The CDR3 DNA reads TGTGCCAGCAGCAATAGCGGGGGTTCCACAGATACGCAGTATTTT.

The sample holds many counts of this clonotype. The chain uses TRBV7-6 and TRBJ1-6; TRBD1 might be the D (6 bases). V shed 5 bases and J shed 0 bases, with 17 bases lying between them. Germline values: CDR1 SGHVS, CDR2 FNYEAQ. The CDR3 loop spans 18 amino acids. CDR3 sequence: CASSHVGQSRSYNSPLHF. CDR3 sequence (DNA): TGTGCCAGCAGCCATGTCGGACAGTCTCGCTCCTATAATTCACCCCTCCACTTT.

The V and J genes are TRBV6-1 and TRBJ1-5, with a weak D call TRBD1 (5 bases). V lost 6 bases and J 2 bases, leaving 11 bases between the germline ends. Germline lookup yields CDR1 MNHNS and CDR2 SASEGT. This CDR3 is 14 amino acids long. The DNA for the CDR3 is TGTGCCAGCAGCCGAGACAGCCGCAATCAGCCCCAGCATTTT. Its translation: CASSRDSRNQPQHF.

This clonotype showed up many times. V is TRBV20-1 and J is TRBJ2-5, with D perhaps TRBD1 (6 bases). Germline V gives CDR1 DFQATT, CDR2 SNEGSKA (reference sequence). V was pared by 1 base and J by 5 bases, with 17 bases between. The CDR3 runs 15 residues. The CDR3 sequence: CSARASRRGDETQYF. CDR3 coding DNA: TGCAGTGCTAGAGCTTCTCGCAGGGGAGACGAGACCCAGTACTTC.

The V and J genes are TRBV5-1 and TRBJ1-6, with D possibly TRBD1 on 5 matching bases. The CDR3 runs to 15 residues. Germline loops: CDR1 SGHRS, CDR2 YFSETQ. Trimming removed 0 bases from V and 8 bases from J, with 12 bases in between. CDR3 in DNA: TGCGCCAGCAGCTTGGAGGTCGGGGGGGATTCACCCCTCCACTTT. Translated: CASSLEVGGDSPLHF.